A single sample gave rise to the 27 T cell receptor beta chains below, sequenced in a study of cytomegalovirus exposure and HLA in healthy donors. PCR was performed using 60 Vbeta and 13 Jbeta primers. TCRdb keeps only in-frame clones here, not all; method: immunoSEQ multiplex PCR. The profile shows about 120,000 clones, roughly four fifths of them singletons. Source material: PBMCs. The receptors stem from a woman aged 18 to 35 in good health and CMV-seronegative.

This chain joins TRBV5-1 and TRBJ1-2; perhaps TRBD1 as D (5 bases). Trimming took 5 bases from V and 0 from J, leaving 14 bases between them. The germline CDR1 and CDR2 sequences are SGHRS and YFSETQ. CDR3 length equals 15 residues. The CDR3 region is CASRDTGLANYGYTF. The CDR3 DNA follows: TGCGCCAGCAGGGACACAGGTTTAGCTAACTATGGCTACACCTTC. The full variable domain, in which reference TRBV5-1 and TRBJ1-2 provide the parts outside the CDR3, is KAGVTQTPRYLIKTRGQQVTLSCSPISGHRSVSWYQQTPGQGLQFLFEYFSETQRNKGNFPGRFSGRQFSNSRSEMNVSTLELGDSALYLCASRDTGLANYGYTFGSGTRLTVV.

The chain is built from TRBV5-1 and TRBJ1-2; no clear D. V lost 0 bases, J lost 4 bases, and 13 bases lay in between. This CDR3 contains 15 residues. From germline, CDR1 is SGHRS and CDR2 YFSETQ. DNA of the CDR3: TGCGCCAGCAGCTTGGCCGGAGGTTCCCGCTATGGCTACACCTTC. Translated, it gives CASSLAGGSRYGYTF. Full variable domain (outside the CDR3, taken from reference TRBV5-1 and TRBJ1-2): KAGVTQTPRYLIKTRGQQVTLSCSPISGHRSVSWYQQTPGQGLQFLFEYFSETQRNKGNFPGRFSGRQFSNSRSEMNVSTLELGDSALYLCASSLAGGSRYGYTFGSGTRLTVV.

The chain employs TRBV27 and TRBJ2-7; TRBD1 is a possible D gene (6 bases). The CDR3 has 13 amino acids. Per germline, CDR1 MNHEY and CDR2 SMNVEV (reference sequence). V was trimmed by 8 bases and J by 5 bases, leaving 16 bases between them. This CDR3 is CASLRRGYNEQYF. The CDR3 region has the DNA TGTGCCAGCCTCCGCAGGGGCTATAACGAGCAGTACTTC.

The gene calls are TRBV19 and TRBJ1-5; D unresolved. The length of the CDR3 is 14 residues. In germline, CDR1 is LNHDA, CDR2 SQIVND (reference sequence). Between the trimmed V and J ends, which lost 5 bases and 2 bases, there was a span of 10 bases. The CDR3 DNA is TGTGCCAGTAGTCCCCCGGCGGGCAATCAGCCCCAGCATTTT. Its translation is CASSPPAGNQPQHF. Complete variable domain (other parts from reference TRBV19 and TRBJ1-5): DGGITQSPKYLFRKEGQNVTLSCEQNLNHDAMYWYRQDPGQGLRLIYYSQIVNDFQKGDIAEGYSVSREKKESFPLTVTSAQKNPTAFYLCASSPPAGNQPQHFGDGTRLSIL.

V usage is TRBV7-2 and J usage is TRBJ2-5, with D hard to call. Germline CDR1 is SGHTA and CDR2 is FQGNSA. CDR3 size: 13 residues. Trimming removed 2 bases at V and 5 bases at J, with 9 bases between. In nucleotides, the CDR3 is TGTGCCAGCAGCTTACCGGGTGGGGAGACCCAGTACTTC. Translating gives CASSLPGGETQYF.

The count of this clone is one. This rearrangement joins TRBV7-9 to TRBJ1-2; 11 bases line up with TRBD1. The CDR3 loop spans 15 amino acids. After removal of 6 bases from V and 8 bases from J, the junction contained 11 bases not matched to a gene. Germline-derived CDR1 and CDR2 are SEHNR and FQNEAQ (reference sequence). This CDR3 is CASSRPGQGVEGYTF. The CDR3 DNA reads as TGTGCCAGCAGTCGACCGGGACAGGGGGTAGAGGGCTACACCTTC.

V and J are TRBV4-3 and TRBJ1-5, with TRBD1 as a possible D gene (6 bases). The CDR3 runs to 14 residues. The germline V gene encodes CDR1 LGHNA and CDR2 YSLEER. Trimming cost V 5 bases and J 5 bases, with 13 bases left between them. The CDR3 DNA follows: TGCGCCAGCAGCTCGGACAGATACTATCAGCCCCAGCATTTT. It encodes CASSSDRYYQPQHF.

This rearrangement joins TRBV5-1 to TRBJ1-6, with D tentatively TRBD1 (6 bases). The CDR3 is 16 residues long. The V end lost 0 bases, the J end lost 6 bases, and 13 bases lay between the germline ends. Per the germline V gene, CDR1 is SGHRS and CDR2 is YFSETQ. In DNA form, the CDR3 reads TGCGCCAGCAGCTTGGCCGGGGGGGCGCGTAATTCACCCCTCCACTTT. It encodes CASSLAGGARNSPLHF.

The chain employs TRBV18 and TRBJ2-5; a possible D gene is TRBD1 (5 bases). CDR1 is KGHSH, CDR2 LQKENI, per germline. V was shortened by 6 bases and J by 2 bases, with 22 bases between the two germline ends. This CDR3 comprises 17 residues. This CDR3 reads CASSARKGSPKQETQYF. The CDR3 DNA reads TGTGCCAGCTCCGCCCGGAAGGGGTCCCCAAAACAAGAGACCCAGTACTTC.

The gene calls are TRBV9 and TRBJ2-2; possible D gene TRBD2, 7 bases. Trimming stripped 0 bases from V and 8 bases from J, with 20 bases between. CDR1 and CDR2 (germline): SGDLS, YYNGEE. The CDR3 is 17 residues long. CDR3 in amino acids: CASSVGVAGATEGELFF. The CDR3 nucleotides read TGTGCCAGCAGCGTAGGGGTGGCGGGGGCTACGGAGGGGGAGCTGTTTTTT.

The table lists this clone with a count of one. The chain joins TRBV7-8 to TRBJ1-1; TRBD1 agrees at 8 bases. Germline trimming cut 5 bases from V and 6 bases from J; bases unmatched to any gene: 11. Germline assignment: CDR1 SGHVS and CDR2 FQNEAQ. The CDR3 covers 15 residues. The CDR3 DNA sequence: TGTGCCAGCAGCCCCTCGACAGGGGAGGTTTCTGAAGCTTTCTTT. Translating gives CASSPSTGEVSEAFF.

The chain recombines TRBV5-1 with TRBJ2-2; 9 bases match TRBD2. V lost 1 base and J lost 2; bases outside the gene matches: 6. Germline V gene lookup returns CDR1 SGHRS and CDR2 YFSETQ. CDR3 size: 17 residues. In nucleotides, the CDR3 is TGCGCCAGCAGCTTGCAGCGGGAGGCCCTAAACACCGGGGAGCTGTTTTTT. Translated: CASSLQREALNTGELFF.

The rearrangement links TRBV29-1 to TRBJ1-2; TRBD1 agrees at 7 bases. Looked up from germline, CDR1 is SQVTM and CDR2 is ANQGSEA. With V trimmed by 4 bases and J by 2 bases, 4 bases remained unmatched. The CDR3 spans 13 residues. This CDR3 reads CSVARQGNYGYTF. The DNA of the CDR3 is TGCAGCGTTGCCCGACAGGGAAACTATGGCTACACCTTC.

V usage is TRBV7-8 and J usage is TRBJ2-7; D might be TRBD2 (7 bases). Trimming left V 5 bases short and J 4 bases short, with 15 bases between. CDR3 length: 14 amino acids. From germline, CDR1 is SGHVS and CDR2 FQNEAQ. The CDR3 DNA reads TGTGCCAGCAGCCTCCGGGGGGCAGGGTACGAGCAGTACTTC. Translating it yields CASSLRGAGYEQYF.

The chain employs TRBV5-4 and TRBJ1-1; 8 bases map to TRBD1. This CDR3 spans 14 amino acids. CDR1 and CDR2 from the germline V gene are SGHNT and YYREEE (reference sequence). Trimming took 3 bases from V and 1 from J; bases not matched to a gene: 2. CDR3 region: CASSSRGRNTEAFF. The CDR3 region has the DNA TGTGCCAGCAGCTCCAGGGGGCGGAACACTGAAGCTTTCTTT.

The chain uses TRBV18 and TRBJ1-1, with D unclear. Germline loops: CDR1 KGHSH, CDR2 LQKENI. This CDR3 has 15 amino acids. Trimming took 2 bases from V and 0 from J, leaving 10 bases between them. CDR3 sequence: CASSPGRTLNTEAFF. CDR3 DNA sequence: TGTGCCAGCTCACCAGGCCGGACTCTGAACACTGAAGCTTTCTTT. The full variable domain, with the rest looked up from reference TRBV18 and TRBJ1-1, is NAGVMQNPRHLVRRRGQEARLRCSPMKGHSHVYWYRQLPEEGLKFMVYLQKENIIDESGMPKERFSAEFPKEGPSILRIQQVVRGDSAAYFCASSPGRTLNTEAFFGQGTRLTVV.

Remarks on this clone: The junction departs from germline at one end; a sequencing error may be responsible. The chain joins TRBV7-2 to TRBJ2-6; 7 bases line up with TRBD1. The CDR3 loop spans 17 amino acids. Germline loops: CDR1 SGHTA, CDR2 FQGNSA. CDR3 DNA sequence: TGTGCCAGCAGCCCTCAGGGGGTACTCTCTGGGGCCAACGGCCTGACTTTC. This sequence encodes CASSPQGVLSGANGLTF.

CDR3 residues: CASSVGIPSGSNEQFF. The CDR3 nucleotides read TGTGCCAGCAGCGTAGGAATTCCTAGCGGGAGCAATGAGCAGTTCTTC. The chain recombines TRBV9 with TRBJ2-1; 10 positions agree with TRBD2. This CDR3 region has 16 residues. The J segment lost 6 bases and the V segment lost 0 bases, leaving 6 bases of the junction unmatched. Germline CDR1 and CDR2: SGDLS and YYNGEE. Complete variable domain (other parts from reference TRBV9 and TRBJ2-1): DSGVTQTPKHLITATGQRVTLRCSPRSGDLSVYWYQQSLDQGLQFLIQYYNGEERAKGNILERFSAQQFPDLHSELNLSSLELGDSALYFCASSVGIPSGSNEQFFGPGTRLTVL.

The chain recombines TRBV29-1 with TRBJ1-2, with TRBD1 as a possible D gene (5 bases). V was shortened by 0 bases and J by 3 bases, with 20 bases between the two germline ends. This CDR3 contains 17 residues. From germline, CDR1 is SQVTM and CDR2 ANQGSEA. DNA for the CDR3: TGCAGCGTTGAAGACCCCGCCAGGGCGGGAGTGGACTATGGCTACACCTTC. Translating it yields CSVEDPARAGVDYGYTF.

This clone appeared a few times. The chain employs TRBV10-3 and TRBJ1-1, with 8 bases identical to TRBD1. V gave up 6 bases and J gave up 0 bases; unmatched junction bases: 0. This CDR3 comprises 13 residues. Germline loops: CDR1 ENHRY, CDR2 SYGVKD. The CDR3, as DNA: TGTGCCATCAGGGGACAGGTGAACACTGAAGCTTTCTTT. Protein: CAIRGQVNTEAFF.

The table lists this clone with a count of one. This chain connects TRBV20-1 to TRBJ2-7; 7 bases line up with TRBD1. Unmatched junction bases numbered 3, after V lost 6 bases and J lost 4 bases. The CDR3 runs to 11 residues. Germline lookup yields CDR1 DFQATT and CDR2 SNEGSKA (reference sequence). Here the CDR3 DNA reads TGCAGTGCCCCCAGGGGGTACGAGCAGTACTTC. It codes for CSAPRGYEQYF.

There are a few counts of this clone. Germline and junction disagree at one end, which may indicate a read error. V and J are TRBV6-6 and TRBJ2-6, with D possibly being TRBD1 (5 bases). CDR1 is MNHNY and CDR2 is SVGAGI in the germline V gene (reference sequence). This CDR3 has 16 amino acids. CDR3 bases: TGTGCCAGCAGTTATAAATACAGCTCTGGGGCCAACGGCCTGACTTTC. Its protein is CASSYKYSSGANGLTF.

The V call is TRBV19, the J call TRBJ1-2; TRBD1 aligns across 7 bases. J lost 3 bases, V lost 5 bases, and 9 bases had no gene match. Germline values: CDR1 LNHDA, CDR2 SQIVND (reference sequence). The CDR3 contains 15 residues. CDR3 nucleotide sequence: TGTGCCAGTAGTTTAACCGACACAGGGGACTATGGCTACACCTTC. This encodes CASSLTDTGDYGYTF. The full variable domain, its missing parts supplied by reference TRBV19 and TRBJ1-2, is DGGITQSPKYLFRKEGQNVTLSCEQNLNHDAMYWYRQDPGQGLRLIYYSQIVNDFQKGDIAEGYSVSREKKESFPLTVTSAQKNPTAFYLCASSLTDTGDYGYTFGSGTRLTVV.

This clone was picked up one time. The J gene is TRBJ1-3, the V gene TRBV5-4, with D possibly matching TRBD1 (5 bases). Trimming removed 7 bases at V and 0 bases at J, with 14 bases between. There are 15 residues in the CDR3. CDR1 SGHNT and CDR2 YYREEE come from the germline V gene (reference sequence). CDR3 in amino acids: CASGGAGDSGNTIYF. CDR3 nucleotide sequence: TGTGCCAGCGGCGGGGCAGGCGACTCTGGAAACACCATATATTTT.

The V call is TRBV7-2, the J call TRBJ1-1; D is perhaps TRBD1 (5 bases). V was clipped by 7 bases and J by 5 bases, with 17 bases between them. CDR3 length: 14 amino acids. Per the germline V gene, CDR1 is SGHTA and CDR2 is FQGNSA. CDR3 loop: CASNPAWGGTEAFF. For the CDR3, the DNA is TGTGCCAGCAACCCGGCGTGGGGCGGAACTGAAGCTTTCTTT.

DNA for the CDR3: TGCGCCAGCAGCGGGACAGGGTCTCCCCCCAATGAGCAGTTCTTC. This sequence encodes CASSGTGSPPNEQFF. This chain links TRBV5-1 with TRBJ2-1; TRBD1 aligns across 9 bases. The CDR3 totals 15 residues. Looked up from germline, CDR1 is SGHRS and CDR2 is YFSETQ. The junction had 8 bases not matched to a gene; V was cut back by 4 bases and J by 6 bases.

The J gene is TRBJ2-5, the V gene TRBV6-5; D gene uncertain. CDR1 and CDR2 from the germline V gene are MNHEY and SVGAGI. Between the trimmed V and J ends, which lost 5 bases and 7 bases, there was a span of 14 bases. This CDR3 is built from 13 residues. The CDR3 reads CASSPTGSGTQYF. CDR3 nucleotides: TGTGCCAGCAGTCCCACCGGGTCTGGGACCCAGTACTTC.